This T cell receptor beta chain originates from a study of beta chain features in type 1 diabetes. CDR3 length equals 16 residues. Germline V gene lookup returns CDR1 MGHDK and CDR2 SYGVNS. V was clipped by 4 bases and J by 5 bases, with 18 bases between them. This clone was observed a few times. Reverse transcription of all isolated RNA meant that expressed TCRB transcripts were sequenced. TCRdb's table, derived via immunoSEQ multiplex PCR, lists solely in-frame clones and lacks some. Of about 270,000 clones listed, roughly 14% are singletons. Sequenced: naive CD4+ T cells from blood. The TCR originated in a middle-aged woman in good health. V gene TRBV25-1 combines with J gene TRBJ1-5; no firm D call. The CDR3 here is CASSGSGSFADQPQHF. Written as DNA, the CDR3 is TGTGCCAGCAGTGGGTCCGGGTCGTTCGCCGATCAGCCCCAGCATTTT.